Listed below are T cell receptor beta chains from one sample, sequenced in a study of OX40 agonist ivuxolimab in advanced cancers. Profiled with immunoSEQ multiplex PCR; TCRdb holds only in-frame clones, not every one. The top ten clones hold 1.2% of a sample with tens of thousands of clones, 80% of them seen once. Material: CD4+ or CD8+ T cells sorted from blood, obtained in a trial of the OX40 agonist ivuxolimab. These receptors came from an adult with an advanced solid tumor such as melanoma, head and neck, liver or kidney cancer. CDR3s include the opening cysteine and the closing phenylalanine or tryptophan. A D gene is named only where the DNA matches it firmly. Clone size is not always given. Where it is, it says once, few, many or a class for expanded clones.

D gene: -; clone size: -; J gene: TRBJ2-1; V gene: TRBV11-2; CDR3 DNA: TGTGCCAGCAGCTTAGCTAGACTGTGGGATGAGCAGTTCTTC; CDR3 protein: CASSLARLWDEQFF
D gene: -; clone size: -; J gene: TRBJ1-2; V gene: TRBV28; CDR3 DNA: TGTGCCAGCAGTTTTAGTTTTCAGACTGGCTACACCTTC; CDR3 protein: CASSFSFQTGYTF
D gene: -; clone size: -; J gene: TRBJ2-4; V gene: TRBV9; CDR3 DNA: TGTGCCAGCAGCGTATTCGGAGGCAACATTCAGTACTTC; CDR3 protein: CASSVFGGNIQYF
D gene: -; clone size: -; J gene: TRBJ1-2; V gene: TRBV5-1; CDR3 DNA: TGCGCCAGCAGCGGCGGCGAGGCTAACTATGGCTACACCTTC; CDR3 protein: CASSGGEANYGYTF
D gene: TRBD1; clone size: -; J gene: TRBJ2-7; V gene: TRBV29-1; CDR3 DNA: TGCAGCGCAAGAACAGGGGACGAGCAGTACTTC; CDR3 protein: CSARTGDEQYF
D gene: -; clone size: -; J gene: TRBJ1-5; V gene: TRBV2; CDR3 DNA: TGTGCCAGCCTAGAGGATAGCAATCAGCCCCAGCATTTT; CDR3 protein: CASLEDSNQPQHF
D gene: TRBD1; clone size: -; J gene: TRBJ1-4; V gene: TRBV5-1; CDR3 DNA: TGCGCCAGCAGGGACAGGGGGCGGGCTAATGAAAAACTGTTTTTT; CDR3 protein: CASRDRGRANEKLFF
D gene: -; clone size: -; J gene: TRBJ2-3; V gene: TRBV7-9; CDR3 DNA: TGTGCCAGCAGACAGAGCACAGATACGCAGTATTTT; CDR3 protein: CASRQSTDTQYF
D gene: TRBD2; clone size: -; J gene: TRBJ2-5; V gene: TRBV5-6; CDR3 DNA: TGTGCCAGCAGCGATCTACTAGCGGGGGTTCAAGAGACCCAGTACTTC; CDR3 protein: CASSDLLAGVQETQYF
D gene: -; clone size: -; J gene: TRBJ1-1; V gene: TRBV11-2; CDR3 DNA: TGTGCCAGCAGCTTACCTCAGGGCAACACTGAAGCTTTCTTT; CDR3 protein: CASSLPQGNTEAFF
D gene: TRBD2; clone size: once; J gene: TRBJ2-3; V gene: TRBV5-1; CDR3 DNA: TGCGCCAGCAGCTTGGTCGTCGGCGGGAGAGATACGCAGTATTTT; CDR3 protein: CASSLVVGGRDTQYF
D gene: TRBD1; clone size: -; J gene: TRBJ2-7; V gene: TRBV11-3; CDR3 DNA: TGTGCCAGCAGCCCACTCGAGGACAGGGCCTCCCCCCACTTC; CDR3 protein: CASSPLEDRASPHF
D gene: -; clone size: -; J gene: TRBJ1-1; V gene: TRBV6-5; CDR3 DNA: TGTGCCAGCAGTTACTCGAAGAACACTGAAGCTTTCTTT; CDR3 protein: CASSYSKNTEAFF
D gene: -; clone size: -; J gene: TRBJ2-3; V gene: TRBV18; CDR3 DNA: TGTGCCAGCCGTCAGGCGGGGTCCACAGATACGCAGTATTTT; CDR3 protein: CASRQAGSTDTQYF
D gene: -; clone size: -; J gene: TRBJ2-3; V gene: TRBV7-9; CDR3 DNA: TGTGCCAGCAGCTTAGATTCGCTACCAATCACAGATACGCAGTATTTT; CDR3 protein: CASSLDSLPITDTQYF
D gene: -; clone size: -; J gene: TRBJ2-2; V gene: TRBV11-2; CDR3 DNA: TGTGCCAGCAGCTTATCCCCGAACACCGGGGAGCTGTTTTTT; CDR3 protein: CASSLSPNTGELFF
D gene: -; clone size: -; J gene: TRBJ2-5; V gene: TRBV11-1; CDR3 DNA: TGTGCCAGCAGCCCGACAGACGGTGTAGGAGAGACCCAGTACTTC; CDR3 protein: CASSPTDGVGETQYF
D gene: -; clone size: few; J gene: TRBJ1-6; V gene: TRBV2; CDR3 DNA: TGTGCCAGCAACTCTCAGGGATCTTGGAATTCACCCCTCCACTTT; CDR3 protein: CASNSQGSWNSPLHF
D gene: TRBD1; clone size: once; J gene: TRBJ1-5; V gene: TRBV19; CDR3 DNA: TGTGCCAGTAAGAACCGGGACAGTGACGCAAGAGGGGATCAGCCCCAGCATTTT; CDR3 protein: CASKNRDSDARGDQPQHF
D gene: -; clone size: -; J gene: TRBJ2-7; V gene: TRBV7-9; CDR3 DNA: TGTGCCAGCAGCCGTAGCTCCTACGAGCAGTACTTC; CDR3 protein: CASSRSSYEQYF
D gene: TRBD2; clone size: -; J gene: TRBJ2-1; V gene: TRBV7-7; CDR3 DNA: TGTGCCAGCAGCTCCAGAGCGGGAAGCTCCTACAATGAGCAGTTCTTC; CDR3 protein: CASSSRAGSSYNEQFF
D gene: -; clone size: -; J gene: TRBJ1-6; V gene: TRBV5-6; CDR3 DNA: TGTGCCAGCAGCTTGGCGGGATCCTATAATTCACCCCTCCACTTT; CDR3 protein: CASSLAGSYNSPLHF
D gene: -; clone size: few; J gene: TRBJ1-2; V gene: TRBV11-1; CDR3 DNA: TGTGCCAGCAGCCCGATAGCCGCACCCTATGGCTACACCTTC; CDR3 protein: CASSPIAAPYGYTF
D gene: -; clone size: -; J gene: TRBJ1-5; V gene: TRBV6-4; CDR3 DNA: TGTGCCAGCAGCTACCTGGGGGGGGGTCAGCCCCAGCATTTT; CDR3 protein: CASSYLGGGQPQHF
D gene: TRBD1; clone size: -; J gene: TRBJ1-6; V gene: TRBV5-4; CDR3 DNA: TGTGCCAGCAGCTTGAGCGGACAGGGTGGTTCACCCCTCCACTTT; CDR3 protein: CASSLSGQGGSPLHF
D gene: -; clone size: -; J gene: TRBJ2-5; V gene: TRBV7-2; CDR3 DNA: TGTGCCAGCAGCTTGCAGACAGGCCAAGAGACCCAGTACTTC; CDR3 protein: CASSLQTGQETQYF
D gene: -; clone size: -; J gene: TRBJ1-2; V gene: TRBV27; CDR3 DNA: TGTGCCAGCAGTGCACAGGGCTATGGCTACACCTTC; CDR3 protein: CASSAQGYGYTF
D gene: TRBD2; clone size: -; J gene: TRBJ2-7; V gene: TRBV11-2; CDR3 DNA: TGTGCCAGCAGCGCGGGACTAGCGGGGGGGCTTGCGTACGAGCAGTACTTC; CDR3 protein: CASSAGLAGGLAYEQYF
D gene: TRBD1; clone size: -; J gene: TRBJ1-4; V gene: TRBV7-9; CDR3 DNA: TGTGCCAGCAGCTTCGGACAGGGAGGGGAAAAACTGTTTTTT; CDR3 protein: CASSFGQGGEKLFF
D gene: TRBD2; clone size: -; J gene: TRBJ2-4; V gene: TRBV19; CDR3 DNA: TGTGCCAGTAGTCCCCCGAGTTCGGGGGGTCGACATCTAGCCAAAAACATTCAGTACTTC; CDR3 protein: CASSPPSSGGRHLAKNIQYF
D gene: -; clone size: -; J gene: TRBJ1-5; V gene: TRBV19; CDR3 DNA: TGTGCCAGTAGTATGTTGGCGGGCAATCAGCCCCAGCATTTT; CDR3 protein: CASSMLAGNQPQHF
D gene: -; clone size: -; J gene: TRBJ1-2; V gene: TRBV28; CDR3 DNA: TGTGCCAGCAGTTGGGGGGGAGGGGCTTCCCCCTACACCTTC; CDR3 protein: CASSWGGGASPYTF
D gene: TRBD1; clone size: -; J gene: TRBJ1-1; V gene: TRBV7-6; CDR3 DNA: TGTGCCAGCGCCTTAGGGACAGGGAACACTGAAGCTTTCTTT; CDR3 protein: CASALGTGNTEAFF
D gene: -; clone size: -; J gene: TRBJ1-2; V gene: TRBV6-1; CDR3 DNA: TGTGCCAGCAGTGATTTATCTGGGGGCTACTATGGCTACACCTTC; CDR3 protein: CASSDLSGGYYGYTF
D gene: TRBD1; clone size: -; J gene: TRBJ1-2; V gene: TRBV6-6; CDR3 DNA: TGTGCCAGCAGTTACGGGCAGGGGGCGAACTATGGCTACACCTTC; CDR3 protein: CASSYGQGANYGYTF
D gene: -; clone size: -; J gene: TRBJ1-4; V gene: TRBV4-1; CDR3 DNA: TGCGCCAGCAGCCAAAGTGACAGTCCCACGCGGGGAAAACTGTTTTTT; CDR3 protein: CASSQSDSPTRGKLFF
D gene: -; clone size: -; J gene: TRBJ2-1; V gene: TRBV5-4; CDR3 DNA: TGTGCCAGCAGCTTGGAGACAGGCCCCTACAATGAGCAGTTCTTC; CDR3 protein: CASSLETGPYNEQFF
D gene: -; clone size: few; J gene: TRBJ2-7; V gene: TRBV5-5; CDR3 DNA: TGTGCCAGCAGCTTGGAGGCCCGTTACGAGCAGTACTTC; CDR3 protein: CASSLEARYEQYF
D gene: -; clone size: -; J gene: TRBJ1-1; V gene: TRBV27; CDR3 DNA: TGTGCCAGCAGTTTATCTTGGCTAAATACTGAAGCTTTCTTT; CDR3 protein: CASSLSWLNTEAFF
D gene: -; clone size: -; J gene: TRBJ1-1; V gene: TRBV6-6; CDR3 DNA: TGTGCCAGCAGTCAGGGACTTCCGAACACTGAAGCTTTCTTT; CDR3 protein: CASSQGLPNTEAFF
D gene: TRBD1; clone size: -; J gene: TRBJ2-2; V gene: TRBV19; CDR3 DNA: TGTGCCAGTAGTACGGGGACAGCCACCGGGGAGCTGTTTTTT; CDR3 protein: CASSTGTATGELFF
D gene: -; clone size: -; J gene: TRBJ2-5; V gene: TRBV11-2; CDR3 DNA: TGTGCCAGCAGCTTATGGGAAGAGACCCAGTACTTC; CDR3 protein: CASSLWEETQYF
D gene: -; clone size: -; J gene: TRBJ2-1; V gene: TRBV5-1; CDR3 DNA: TGCGCCAGCAGCTTGAGGAGGGGGGGCTCGGATGAGCAGTTCTTC; CDR3 protein: CASSLRRGGSDEQFF
D gene: TRBD2; clone size: -; J gene: TRBJ2-1; V gene: TRBV5-1; CDR3 DNA: TGCGCCAGCAGCCTGGGACTAGCGGGGGCCATAACCGAGGATGAGCAGTTCTTC; CDR3 protein: CASSLGLAGAITEDEQFF
D gene: -; clone size: -; J gene: TRBJ1-1; V gene: TRBV7-6; CDR3 DNA: TGTGCCAGCAGCTTAGTTTGGGGACAGAACACTGAAGCTTTCTTT; CDR3 protein: CASSLVWGQNTEAFF
D gene: TRBD1; clone size: once; J gene: TRBJ1-1; V gene: TRBV5-1; CDR3 DNA: TGCGCCAGCAGGACCGGGACAGCAAGGGACGACACTGAAGCTTTCTTT; CDR3 protein: CASRTGTARDDTEAFF
D gene: -; clone size: -; J gene: TRBJ1-1; V gene: TRBV29-1; CDR3 DNA: TGCAGCGTTTATTCCGGAGGGTCTGAAGCTTTCTTT; CDR3 protein: CSVYSGGSEAFF
D gene: TRBD1; clone size: few; J gene: TRBJ1-4; V gene: TRBV19; CDR3 DNA: TGTGCCAGTAGTGTCTCAGGGGGCGGTGAAAAACTGTTTTTT; CDR3 protein: CASSVSGGGEKLFF